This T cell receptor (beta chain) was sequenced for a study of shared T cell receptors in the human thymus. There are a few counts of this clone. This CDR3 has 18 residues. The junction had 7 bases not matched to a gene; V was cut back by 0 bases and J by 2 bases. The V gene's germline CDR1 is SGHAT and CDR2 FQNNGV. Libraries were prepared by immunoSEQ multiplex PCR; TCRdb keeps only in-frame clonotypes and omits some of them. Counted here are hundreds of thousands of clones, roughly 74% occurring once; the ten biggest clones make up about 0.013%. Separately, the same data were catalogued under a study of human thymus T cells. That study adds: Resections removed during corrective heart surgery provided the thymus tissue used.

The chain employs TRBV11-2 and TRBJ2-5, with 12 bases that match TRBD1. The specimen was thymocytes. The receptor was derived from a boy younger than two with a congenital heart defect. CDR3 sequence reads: CASSLDGDRGRPQETQYF. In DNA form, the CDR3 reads TGTGCCAGCAGCTTAGACGGGGACAGGGGGCGGCCTCAAGAGACCCAGTACTTC.